A single sample gave rise to the 26 T cell receptor beta chains below, sequenced in a study of graft-versus-host responses after intestinal transplantation. Some clones are missing from TCRdb's copy, which holds only in-frame ones; the method was immunoSEQ multiplex PCR. The sample holds fewer than 75,000 clones, roughly 89% seen once. The source material was PBMCs, sampled 26 days after transplant. The receptors were gathered from a human patient who received an intestinal transplant, so some T cells may come from the graft donor.

V and J are TRBV7-3 and TRBJ2-1, with 8 positions matching TRBD2. CDR1 is SGHTA and CDR2 is FQGTGA in the germline V gene. V trimming: 3 bases; J trimming: 6 bases; junction bases outside the gene matches: 7. The CDR3 covers 15 residues. For the CDR3, the DNA is TGTGCCAGCAGCTTGGAGCGGGGGACGATCAATGAGCAGTTCTTC. Translated: CASSLERGTINEQFF.

This chain connects TRBV25-1 to TRBJ2-7, with D perhaps matching TRBD1 (5 bases). CDR1 MGHDK and CDR2 SYGVNS come from the germline V gene. CDR3 size: 16 residues. Trimming shortened V by 0 bases and J by 1 base, and 13 bases separated the two germline ends. The CDR3 DNA is TGTGCCAGCAGTGAATATCCCGCCGCAGGGTCCTACGAGCAGTACTTC. Amino acids: CASSEYPAAGSYEQYF.

This clone was seen just once. The chain recombines TRBV5-1 with TRBJ1-1; no clear D. The V and J ends lost 4 bases and 2 bases respectively, with 6 bases between them. This CDR3 spans 12 amino acids. CDR1 and CDR2 from the germline V gene are SGHRS and YFSETQ. As DNA, the CDR3 is TGCGCCAGCAGCCCGTCTAACACTGAAGCTTTCTTT. This codes for CASSPSNTEAFF. The whole variable domain, remainder taken from reference TRBV5-1 and TRBJ1-1, is KAGVTQTPRYLIKTRGQQVTLSCSPISGHRSVSWYQQTPGQGLQFLFEYFSETQRNKGNFPGRFSGRQFSNSRSEMNVSTLELGDSALYLCASSPSNTEAFFGQGTRLTVV.

The rearrangement links TRBV6-5 to TRBJ1-2; a possible D gene is TRBD1 (6 bases). The CDR3 loop spans 13 amino acids. The V end was cut by 4 bases, the J end by 3 bases, with 9 bases between. Looked up from germline, CDR1 is MNHEY and CDR2 is SVGAGI. CDR3 in DNA: TGTGCCAGCAGTTCCCGGACAGACTATGGCTACACCTTC. The encoded protein is CASSSRTDYGYTF.

This clone was found once. The rearrangement uses TRBV19 and TRBJ1-1; the D is unclear. Germline loops: CDR1 LNHDA, CDR2 SQIVND (reference sequence). The V end lost 7 bases, the J end lost 6 bases, and 18 bases lay between the germline ends. This CDR3 comprises 14 residues. This CDR3 reads CASTARMSGAEAFF. In DNA, the CDR3 is TGTGCCAGTACCGCCCGGATGAGTGGAGCTGAAGCTTTCTTT.

The chain's CDR3 is CASSYSRLQETQYF. As DNA, the CDR3 is TGTGCCAGCAGTTACTCCAGGCTGCAAGAGACCCAGTACTTC. The chain links TRBV6-5 to TRBJ2-5; D is unresolved. Trimming shortened V by 0 bases and J by 2 bases, and 7 bases separated the two germline ends. Germline V gives CDR1 MNHEY, CDR2 SVGAGI. There are 14 residues in the CDR3.

The chain is built from TRBV28 and TRBJ1-5; 8 bases align to TRBD1. Trimming removed 5 bases from V and 0 bases from J; junction bases left unmatched: 6. The CDR3 is made up of 16 amino acids. Germline loops: CDR1 MDHEN, CDR2 SYDVKM. The DNA of the CDR3 is TGTGCCAGCAGTCCCCGAGGACAGGGTAGCAATCAGCCCCAGCATTTT. Translation gives CASSPRGQGSNQPQHF.

The rearrangement links TRBV19 to TRBJ1-2, with D possibly matching TRBD1 (5 bases). The length of the CDR3 is 11 residues. V was clipped by 11 bases and J by 6 bases, with 13 bases between them. CDR1 and CDR2 from the germline V gene are LNHDA and SQIVND (reference sequence). DNA for the CDR3: TGTGCCGTCAGCAGGGATGATGGCTACACCTTC. It encodes CAVSRDDGYTF.

The chain recombines TRBV6-5 with TRBJ1-6; 7 bases line up with TRBD1. Germline V gene sequence: CDR1 MNHEY, CDR2 SVGAGI. CDR3 size: 14 residues. V was clipped by 6 bases and J by 9 bases; unmatched bases: 8. The CDR3 nucleotides read TGTGCCAGCAGACTGGGCAGGGGGACTTCACCCCTCCACTTT. This codes for CASRLGRGTSPLHF.

This chain connects TRBV4-3 to TRBJ2-5; possible D gene TRBD1, 6 bases. This CDR3 comprises 15 residues. The V end lost 1 base, the J end lost 4 bases, and 13 bases lay between the germline ends. Germline V gene lookup returns CDR1 LGHNA and CDR2 YSLEER. CDR3 in amino acids: CASSQGQGQVETQYF. CDR3 nucleotides: TGCGCCAGCAGCCAAGGGCAGGGGCAGGTAGAGACCCAGTACTTC.

This chain uses TRBV11-2 with TRBJ2-2; 9 nucleotides agree with TRBD1. Germline CDR1 is SGHAT and CDR2 is FQNNGV. Trimming cost V 0 bases and J 4 bases; bases outside gene matches: 9. The CDR3 has 18 amino acids. The CDR3 region is CASSLDTGTGFSTGELFF. CDR3 nucleotide sequence: TGTGCCAGCAGCTTAGATACCGGGACAGGGTTTAGCACCGGGGAGCTGTTTTTT. Using reference TRBV11-2 and TRBJ2-2 for the parts outside the CDR3, the full variable domain is EAGVAQSPRYKIIEKRQSVAFWCNPISGHATLYWYQQILGQGPKLLIQFQNNGVVDDSQLPKDRFSAERLKGVDSTLKIQPAKLEDSAVYLCASSLDTGTGFSTGELFFGEGSRLTVL.

The chain employs TRBV6-5 and TRBJ2-2; 9 bases match TRBD2. The CDR3 has 15 amino acids. From germline, CDR1 is MNHEY and CDR2 SVGAGI. Trimming cost V 4 bases and J 7 bases; bases outside gene matches: 7. The CDR3 sequence is CASSFAGGQGGELFF. Here the CDR3 DNA reads TGTGCCAGCAGTTTCGCGGGGGGGCAGGGCGGGGAGCTGTTTTTT.

This rearrangement joins TRBV2 to TRBJ2-5; TRBD2 matches at 8 bases. This CDR3 comprises 15 residues. V was pared by 6 bases and J by 4 bases, with 10 bases of the junction left unmatched. Germline lookup yields CDR1 SNHLY and CDR2 FYNNEI. As DNA, the CDR3 is TGTGCCAGCAGAGGGCGCGGGGGGACGGGAGAGACCCAGTACTTC. This sequence encodes CASRGRGGTGETQYF.

This chain connects TRBV10-3 to TRBJ1-6; unclear D gene. Trimming took off 8 bases at V and 9 bases at J, with 8 bases between the two ends. The CDR3 extends over 11 amino acids. Germline lookup yields CDR1 ENHRY and CDR2 SYGVKD. CDR3 residues: CAIGPASPLHF. CDR3 DNA sequence: TGTGCCATCGGCCCCGCTTCACCCCTCCACTTT.

J is TRBJ1-1 and V is TRBV7-9; D remains unclear. Germline V gene sequence: CDR1 SEHNR, CDR2 FQNEAQ (reference sequence). Trimming cost V 4 bases and J 10 bases, with 13 bases left between them. The CDR3 has 12 residues. The CDR3 loop reads CASSYDREGAFF. The CDR3 DNA reads as TGTGCCAGCAGCTACGACCGGGAAGGAGCTTTCTTT.

This chain links TRBV6-6 with TRBJ2-4; D might be TRBD2 (6 bases). CDR1 is MNHNY, CDR2 SVGAGI, per germline (reference sequence). V was cut by 7 bases and J by 3 bases, with 16 bases left in between. This CDR3 comprises 15 residues. The CDR3 spells CASTPPGVGKNIQYF. The CDR3 coding sequence is TGTGCCAGCACCCCGCCGGGGGTCGGCAAAAACATTCAGTACTTC.

J is TRBJ2-1 and V is TRBV6-1; 9 nucleotides line up with TRBD2. V lost 0 bases and J lost 0; bases outside the gene matches: 9. Germline CDR1 and CDR2: MNHNS and SASEGT. This CDR3 is built from 19 residues. CDR3 residues: CASSEARGSGRGSYNEQFF. CDR3 sequence (DNA): TGTGCCAGCAGTGAAGCGCGGGGTAGCGGGAGAGGCTCCTACAATGAGCAGTTCTTC.

This sequence joins TRBV27 and TRBJ1-1; 8 nucleotides align to TRBD1. Germline loops: CDR1 MNHEY, CDR2 SMNVEV (reference sequence). V shed 5 bases and J 1 base; nucleotides not matched to a gene: 3. This CDR3 spans 14 amino acids. The CDR3 here is CASSPGQANTEAFF. CDR3 in DNA: TGTGCCAGCAGTCCGGGACAGGCGAACACTGAAGCTTTCTTT.

The CDR3 DNA follows: TGCGCCAGCAGCTTGGCCGGGACAGGGGAGGAGACCCAGTACTTC. The encoded protein is CASSLAGTGEETQYF. The chain uses TRBV5-1 and TRBJ2-5; TRBD1 matches at 10 bases. Germline V gene data show CDR1 as SGHRS and CDR2 as YFSETQ. J lost 5 bases, V lost 0 bases, and 4 bases had no gene match. The CDR3 has 15 amino acids.

This clone was seen just once. The chain is built from TRBV28 and TRBJ1-3, with D perhaps matching TRBD1 (6 bases). The germline V and J ends were trimmed by 4 bases and 7 bases, with 20 bases remaining between them. The germline V gene has CDR1 MDHEN and CDR2 SYDVKM. CDR3 length: 16 amino acids. For the CDR3, the DNA is TGTGCCAGCAGTTCCTGGGGGGGCGGAGCCCGGAACACCATATATTTT. Translated, it gives CASSSWGGGARNTIYF.

This chain connects TRBV7-3 to TRBJ2-3; a weak D match, TRBD1 (7 bases). Trimming left V 5 bases short and J 2 bases short, with 23 bases between. The germline V gene has CDR1 SGHTA and CDR2 FQGTGA. The CDR3 spans 18 residues. The CDR3 nucleotides read TGTGCCAGCAGCCCCGTCGGCGGGACAGAAGAAATCACAGATACGCAGTATTTT. Protein: CASSPVGGTEEITDTQYF.

The V gene is TRBV28, the J gene TRBJ2-5; 12 positions agree with TRBD2. The CDR3 covers 18 residues. V lost 6 bases and J lost 0; bases outside the gene matches: 11. The germline gives CDR1 MDHEN, CDR2 SYDVKM. The chain's CDR3 is CASRWTSGALTYQETQYF. The CDR3 nucleotides are TGTGCCAGCAGATGGACTAGCGGGGCCCTTACGTACCAAGAGACCCAGTACTTC.

A remark on this clone: A junction end diverges from the germline sequence, so it may reflect a read error. The chain is built from TRBV30 and TRBJ1-1; TRBD1 matches 9 bases. This CDR3 contains 13 residues. Germline V CDR1 and CDR2: GTSNPN, SVGIG (reference sequence). The CDR3 region is CVWSMDRGTEAFF. The CDR3 DNA reads as TGTGTCTGGAGTATGGACAGGGGCACTGAAGCTTTCTTT.

In DNA form, the CDR3 reads TGTGCCAGCAGTGTGGGACAGGAGGACGAGCAGTACGTC. Translated: CASSVGQEDEQYV. This chain joins TRBV2 and TRBJ2-7; TRBD1 agrees at 8 bases. Losses at the gene ends were 4 bases for V and 5 bases for J; bases not matched to a gene: 4. Germline CDR1 reads SNHLY; CDR2 reads FYNNEI. The CDR3 loop spans 13 amino acids.

The chain uses TRBV28 and TRBJ2-4, with D possibly being TRBD2 (5 bases). Germline assignment: CDR1 MDHEN and CDR2 SYDVKM. V was cut by 8 bases and J by 3 bases, with 14 bases left in between. The CDR3 is made up of 14 amino acids. The CDR3 here is CASSRGSDKNIQYF. The CDR3 DNA is TGTGCCAGCTCCCGAGGGAGTGACAAAAACATTCAGTACTTC.

The CDR3 region is CASSFGGEHQPQHF. The CDR3 DNA is TGTGCCAGCAGTTTTGGGGGGGAGCATCAGCCCCAGCATTTT. The J gene is TRBJ1-5, the V gene TRBV27; D may be TRBD1 (5 bases). CDR3 length: 14 amino acids. The V gene lost 3 bases and the J gene lost 5 bases, with 11 bases spanning the gap. CDR1 is MNHEY, CDR2 SMNVEV, per germline (reference sequence).